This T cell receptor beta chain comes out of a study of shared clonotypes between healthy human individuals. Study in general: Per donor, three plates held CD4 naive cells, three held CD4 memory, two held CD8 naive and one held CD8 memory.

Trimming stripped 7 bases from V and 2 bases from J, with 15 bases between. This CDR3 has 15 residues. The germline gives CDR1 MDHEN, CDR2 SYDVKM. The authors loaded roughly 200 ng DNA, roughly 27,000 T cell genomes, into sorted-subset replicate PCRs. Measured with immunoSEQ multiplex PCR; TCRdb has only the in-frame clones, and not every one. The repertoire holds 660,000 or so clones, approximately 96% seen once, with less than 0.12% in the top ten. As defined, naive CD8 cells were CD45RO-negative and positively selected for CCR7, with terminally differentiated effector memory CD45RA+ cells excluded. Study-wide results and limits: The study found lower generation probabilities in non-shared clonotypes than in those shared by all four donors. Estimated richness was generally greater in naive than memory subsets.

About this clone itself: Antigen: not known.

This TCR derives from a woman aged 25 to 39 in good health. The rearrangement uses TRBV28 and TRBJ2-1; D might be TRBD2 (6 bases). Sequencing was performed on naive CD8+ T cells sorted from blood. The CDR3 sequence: CASTLGLATYNEQFF. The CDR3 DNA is TGTGCCAGCACCCTGGGGCTAGCGACCTACAATGAGCAGTTCTTC.